A single sample gave rise to the 2 T cell receptor beta chains below, sequenced in a study of T cells in women clearing cervical HPV infection. The repertoire was sequenced with immunoSEQ multiplex PCR; TCRdb's copy has only in-frame clones and lacks some. Its clone listing holds tens of thousands of clones. Input material: blood buffy coat. The receptors derive from a woman aged 18-69 years with a cervical HPV16 infection that either progressed to CIN3+ or cleared (not recorded which).

Comment on this clone: The CDR3 end is not reached by the read, which stops 3 residues before it; the germline J gene fills it in. The chain links TRBV20-1 to TRBJ2-7; 9 positions agree with TRBD2. The CDR3 has 14 residues. Germline V CDR1 and CDR2: DFQATT, SNEGSKA (reference sequence). The trim removed 3 bases at V and 3 bases at J, leaving 6 bases unmatched. The sequenced CDR3 bases are TGCAGTGCTAGTACCGGCGGGGGGGACTACGAG. This encodes CSASTGGGDYE. The CDR3 reads in full as CSASTGGGDYEQYF.

Concerning this clone itself: The sequence runs out 3 residues before the end of the CDR3; the remainder is reconstructed from the germline J gene. The chain combines TRBV25-1 with TRBJ2-2; 8 nucleotides agree with TRBD1. The CDR3 sequence is 15 residues long. Trimming removed 6 bases from V and 6 bases from J; junction bases left unmatched: 9. The germline V gene encodes CDR1 MGHDK and CDR2 SYGVNS. The CDR3 DNA, read in part, is TGTGCCAGCAGCTCGACAGGGGTCGTCGCCGGGGAG. Its translation is CASSSTGVVAGE. The entire CDR3 sequence reads CASSSTGVVAGELFF.